This T cell receptor (beta chain) was documented in a study of tumor-infiltrating lymphocytes in primary liver carcinoma. On the study more broadly: Men as well as women, aged 30 to 69 years, made up the patients.

DNA and RNA were both co-extracted from 20-30 mg of bulk tissue that had not been sorted. Over 75% of the cells were viable tumor cells in every tumor sample. Whole-study findings and limits: Merely some 8-24% of top clones spanned all five tumor regions. A significantly higher top-250-clone fraction was found in tumors than in blood (p = 0.039).

With around 500 ng total RNA as template and a constant-region primer, TCR beta cDNA was made. Modified slightly, ARM-PCR produced TCR beta libraries over three nested multiplex PCR rounds. Use of TRBV1-TRBV30 forward primers with a C-beta reverse primer characterized the first two PCR rounds, which lasted approximately 11 cycles each. Via MiXCR, TCRdb re-called the multiplex PCR reads, giving one row per CDR3 protein. The sample has about 20,000 distinct CDR3 sequences, around 77% seen once. As to this clonotype: Antigen: not known. An end of the junction differs from the germline gene, which may be a read error.

Germline V gene data show CDR1 as SGHNT and CDR2 as YENEEA. The CDR3 totals 15 residues. The TCR was taken from a woman in her thirties with primary liver carcinoma and hepatitis B virus infection. Sequencing was performed on liver tumor tissue from sampling region 4. The subset here: tumor region T4, right-lateral pole. The rearrangement joins TRBV11-3 to TRBJ2-1, with TRBD2 matching 9 bases. CDR3 DNA sequence: TGTGCCAGCAGCCGACTAGCGGTGGGGGGGTACGAGCAGTTGTTC. Amino acids: CASSRLAVGGYEQLF. The whole variable domain, filled in from reference TRBV11-3 and TRBJ2-1, reads EAGVVQSPRYKIIEKKQPVAFWCNPISGHNTLYWYLQNLGQGPELLIRYENEEAVDDSQLPKDRFSAERLKGVDSTLKIQPAELGDSAVYLCASSRLAVGGYEQLFGPGTRLTVL.